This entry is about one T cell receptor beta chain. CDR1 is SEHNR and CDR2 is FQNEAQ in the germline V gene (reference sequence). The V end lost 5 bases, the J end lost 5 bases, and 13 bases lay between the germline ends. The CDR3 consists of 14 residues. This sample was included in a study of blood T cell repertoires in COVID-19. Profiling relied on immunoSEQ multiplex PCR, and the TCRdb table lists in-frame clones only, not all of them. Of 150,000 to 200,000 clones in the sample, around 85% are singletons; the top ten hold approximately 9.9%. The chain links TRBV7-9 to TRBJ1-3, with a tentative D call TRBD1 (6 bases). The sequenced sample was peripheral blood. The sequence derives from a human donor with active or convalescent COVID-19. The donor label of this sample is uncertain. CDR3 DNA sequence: TGTGCCAGCAGCCCTAGGGGGACCCGAAACACCATATATTTT. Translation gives CASSPRGTRNTIYF. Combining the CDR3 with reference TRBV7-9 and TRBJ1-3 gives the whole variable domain DTGVSQNPRHKITKRGQNVTFRCDPISEHNRLYWYRQTLGQGPEFLTYFQNEAQLEKSRLLSDRFSAERPKGSFSTLEIQRTEQGDSAMYLCASSPRGTRNTIYFGEGSWLTVV.